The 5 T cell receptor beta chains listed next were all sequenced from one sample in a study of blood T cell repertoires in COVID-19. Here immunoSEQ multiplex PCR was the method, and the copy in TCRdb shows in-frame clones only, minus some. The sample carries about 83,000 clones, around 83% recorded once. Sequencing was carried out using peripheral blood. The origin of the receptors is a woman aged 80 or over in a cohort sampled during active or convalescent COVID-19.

The CDR3 sequence is CAISESNRGESPLHF. The CDR3 coding sequence is TGTGCCATCAGTGAGTCGAACAGGGGCGAATCACCCCTCCACTTT. This chain joins TRBV10-3 and TRBJ1-6; 7 bases fit TRBD1. Germline-derived CDR1 and CDR2 are ENHRY and SYGVKD. The CDR3 has 15 residues. V was pared by 0 bases and J by 10 bases, with 6 bases of the junction left unmatched.

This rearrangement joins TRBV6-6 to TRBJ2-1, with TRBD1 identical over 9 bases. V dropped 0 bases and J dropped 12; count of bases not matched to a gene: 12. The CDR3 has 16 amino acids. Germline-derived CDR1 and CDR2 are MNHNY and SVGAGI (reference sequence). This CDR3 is CASSYSPRDRVIGQFF. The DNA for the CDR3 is TGTGCCAGCAGTTACTCGCCCCGGGACAGGGTCATAGGGCAGTTCTTC.

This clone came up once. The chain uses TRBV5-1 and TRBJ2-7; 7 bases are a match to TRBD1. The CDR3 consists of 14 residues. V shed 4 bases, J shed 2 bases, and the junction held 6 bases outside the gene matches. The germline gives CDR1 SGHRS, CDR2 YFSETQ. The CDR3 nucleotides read TGCGCCAGCAGCGAGATGGGACAGACCTACGAGCAGTACGTC. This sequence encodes CASSEMGQTYEQYV.

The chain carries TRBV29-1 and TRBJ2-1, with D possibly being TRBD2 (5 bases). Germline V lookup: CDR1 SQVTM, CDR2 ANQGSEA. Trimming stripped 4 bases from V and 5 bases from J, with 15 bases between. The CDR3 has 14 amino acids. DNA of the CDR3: TGCAGCGTTGGGGAGCCGGTTGGGAACAATGAGCAGTTCTTC. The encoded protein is CSVGEPVGNNEQFF.

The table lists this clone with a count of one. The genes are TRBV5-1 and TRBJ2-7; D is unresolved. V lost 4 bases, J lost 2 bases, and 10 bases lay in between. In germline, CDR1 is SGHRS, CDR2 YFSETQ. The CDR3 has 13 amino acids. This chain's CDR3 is CASSTSTPYEQYF. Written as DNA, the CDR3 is TGCGCCAGCAGCACTTCGACACCCTACGAGCAGTACTTC. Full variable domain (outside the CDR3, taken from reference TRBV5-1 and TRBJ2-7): KAGVTQTPRYLIKTRGQQVTLSCSPISGHRSVSWYQQTPGQGLQFLFEYFSETQRNKGNFPGRFSGRQFSNSRSEMNVSTLELGDSALYLCASSTSTPYEQYFGPGTRLTVT.